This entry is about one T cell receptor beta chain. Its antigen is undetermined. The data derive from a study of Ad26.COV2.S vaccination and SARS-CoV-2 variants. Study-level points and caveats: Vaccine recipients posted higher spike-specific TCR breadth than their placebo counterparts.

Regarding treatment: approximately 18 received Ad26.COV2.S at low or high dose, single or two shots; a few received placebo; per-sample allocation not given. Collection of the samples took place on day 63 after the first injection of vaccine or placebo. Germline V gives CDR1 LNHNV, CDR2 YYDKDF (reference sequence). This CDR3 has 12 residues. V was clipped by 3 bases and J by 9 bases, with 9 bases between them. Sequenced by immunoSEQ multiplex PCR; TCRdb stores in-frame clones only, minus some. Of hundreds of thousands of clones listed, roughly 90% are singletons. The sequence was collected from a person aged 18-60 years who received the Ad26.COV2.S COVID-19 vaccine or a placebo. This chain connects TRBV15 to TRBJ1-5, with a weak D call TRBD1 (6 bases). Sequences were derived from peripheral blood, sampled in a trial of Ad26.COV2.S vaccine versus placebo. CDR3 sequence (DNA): TGTGCCACCAGCAGCTACAGGGCGCCCCAGCATTTT. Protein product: CATSSYRAPQHF.